This TCR beta chain was sequenced for a study of CD8+CD57+ T cells in acquired aplastic anemia. Study details: Sorting CD4+ and CD8+ cells gave DNA averaging around 3 ug. General study points: Twenty-nine was the count of CD8+ CDR3 sequences that patients shared with controls.

The CDR3 runs to 15 residues. Germline CDR1 and CDR2: SGHKS and YYEKEE (reference sequence). Trimming took 4 bases from V and 5 from J; bases not matched to a gene: 7. This clonotype was counted at least ten times. Its target is not known. All patients picked for sequencing had shown, by flow cytometry, an expansion of CD8+CD57+ cells. All patients had severe acquired aplastic anemia. Prior therapy had not been administered to any patient at the time of blood sampling. Genomic DNA, the template, was used for profiling of the TCR beta VDJ and CDR3. TCRdb passed the reads through MiXCR, listing each CDR3 protein once. Among about 150,000 distinct CDR3 sequences listed, about 52% were seen once.

The sequenced sample was sorted CD4+, CD8+, or CD8+CD57+ T cells (not recorded which) from PBMCs. The TCR comes from a human donor with aplastic anemia. The chain recombines TRBV5-5 with TRBJ2-7; TRBD1 matches 12 bases. The CDR3 is CASSQPGQGAHEQYF. For the CDR3, the DNA is TGTGCCAGCAGCCAGCCGGGACAGGGGGCCCACGAGCAGTACTTC.